This T cell receptor (beta chain) was identified during a study of T-cell reconstitution after alpha-beta-depleted transplantation in children (dated by TCRdb to the mid-2010s). The study in broad terms: Using TCR repertoire profiling, the study quantitatively followed how T-cell immune reconstitution unfolded in children after TCRalphabeta/CD19-depleted allogeneic hematopoietic cell transplantation. Paper-wide results and their limitations: About two months after transplant, the apparently early recovery of alphabetaT-cell counts reportedly depended on just several hundred clones that had expanded rapidly and came from non-depleted graft cells. Over subsequent months, a decline in hyperexpanded clone frequencies was noted, and after one year, T-cell counts and TCRbeta diversity were mostly ascribed to newly produced T cells. The high TCRbeta diversity at day 60 in some patients was ascribed to recipient T cells and intrathymic progenitors that had survived conditioning.

As to this clonotype: The antigen it binds to is not known. Qualities for individual bases were not recorded, and no much larger clone is one base off.

In light of the paper, this sample's treatment or condition label describes: allogeneic hematopoietic cell transplantation with graft depleted of TCRalphabeta T cells and CD19 B cells. The transplant recipients were children given TCRalphabeta/CD19-depleted allogeneic hematopoietic cell grafts. The method was PCR. TCRdb names Illumina HiSeq 2500 as the instrument used. TCR libraries were prepared with molecular barcoding, using unique molecular identifiers to normalize TCRbeta repertoire quantification. Using fastp trimming at Q25 and MiXCR clonotype assembly, TCRdb reanalyzed the public sequencing data and kept in-frame beta chains. Duplicate CDR3 protein sequences are folded into a single record with the most common DNA and genes. Recorded for this sample are some 310,000 distinct CDR3 sequences; 23% of them occurred a single time. About 10% of the sample belongs to the ten largest clones. The CDR3 covers 13 residues, taking in both the cysteine and the phenylalanine. CDR3 DNA is the only sequence kept; it has 39 bases, read in frame from the first base. Reading the germline V gene gives CDR1 SNHLY and CDR2 FYNNEI. The junction shows trimming of 6 bases on V and 6 bases on J, plus 11 bases between the germline ends.

This TCR derives from a male patient younger than 18 who had a stem cell transplant for acute lymphoblastic leukemia, so the T cells may come from the graft donor. The chain joins TRBV2 to TRBJ1-4; TRBD1 is a possible D gene, resting on 6 matching bases. Sequenced here: PBMCs, mostly from graft donor cells, sampled 180 days after TCRalphabeta/CD19-depleted stem cell transplant. In nucleotide form, the sequence is TGTGCCAGCAGGAAAGGGGGACATGAAAAACTGTTTTTT. Its protein is CASRKGGHEKLFF.